This T cell receptor beta chain appears in the sequencing data of a study of blood T cell repertoires in COVID-19 (TCRdb year 2020). In the study overall: Collaborator samples came from the United States, Italy and Spain and covered acute and convalescent phases of COVID-19. Subjects who had been exposed to COVID-19, were actively infected with it, or had recovered from it provided the deeply sampled blood TCRbeta repertoires that made up the dataset. Samples came from the ongoing ImmuneRACE study (first 160 participants) plus 1,254 subjects from 6 global collaborators. The material from the prospective study consisted of cDNA or gDNA derived from T cells, B-cell-depleted T cells, or PBMCs. The repertoires were released in a freely available public database intended as a resource for research on the immune response to SARS-CoV-2. Where available, HLA class I and class II types were obtained from metadata supplied by the sample provider rather than from assay-based typing. Nearly every sample came with metadata listing a de-identified subject ID, COVID-19 status, age in years and sex. Overall study results and their limits: The quantity of clinical and demographic metadata differed by source and by participant and was supplied without curation.

TCRbeta CDR3 regions were amplified from genomic DNA by means of the immunoSEQ Assay, a bias-controlled multiplex PCR. The paper's data handling went like this. Nucleated cell counts per sample were estimated from amplification of reference gene primers within the assay. To quantify the absolute abundance of each unique TCRbeta CDR3 rearrangement, sequence reads were collapsed and filtered. For each sample, productive Simpson clonality was calculated as the square root of Simpson's diversity index over productive rearrangements. TCRdb carries this immuneACCESS record with in-frame sequences only. Its versions omit some clonotypes, under half of them owing to an unresolved V gene in the studies checked, with the rest unexplained. V, J and clone size derive from that table, while D and trimming were established from the DNA sequence. Across this sample there are some 200,000 clones, with around 94% seen only once. The ten largest clones represent about 0.8% of the sample.

CDR1 WSHSY and CDR2 SAAADI were looked up in the germline V gene. The CDR3 contains 15 residues, cysteine and phenylalanine counted. Only the CDR3 portion is preserved as DNA: 45 bases, with reading frame beginning at the first base. The V end gives up 5 bases and the J end 4 bases, leaving 6 bases in the junction not matched to a gene. In Seattle, one collaborating source enrolled patients while the infection was active and tracked those patients longitudinally over the course of disease. Whole blood was collected in K2EDTA tubes by collaborating institutions according to the institutions' own protocols. For TCRbeta analysis, collaborator samples were shipped as frozen whole blood, as isolated PBMCs, or as DNA extracted from either sample type. On this clone itself: Its binding antigen is unknown. The record has no base qualities; no much larger clone is one base away.

The chain joins TRBV10-2 to TRBJ1-2, with TRBD1 identical over 11 junction bases. The sequencing input was peripheral blood. The sequence was collected from a man aged 25-45 years with COVID-19, enrolled during active disease. The CDR3 corresponds to CASSYTGTGGYGYTF. The DNA reads as follows: TGCGCCAGCAGTTATACCGGGACAGGGGGCTATGGCTACACCTTC.